One and the same sample provided the 24 T cell receptor beta chains below, sequenced in a study of cytomegalovirus exposure and HLA in healthy donors. TCRdb's table, derived via immunoSEQ multiplex PCR, lists solely in-frame clones and lacks some. This sample carries some 48,000 clones, approximately 88% of them seen once, and the ten largest clones take less than 7%. The sequenced sample consisted of PBMCs. The source is a young woman in good health and CMV-seronegative.

The chain recombines TRBV11-2 with TRBJ2-1, with TRBD2 matching 13 bases. This CDR3 is 15 amino acids long. Trimming cost V 5 bases and J 2 bases; bases outside gene matches: 0. Germline V gives CDR1 SGHAT, CDR2 FQNNGV. The CDR3 nucleotides read TGTGCCAGCAGCGGGACTAGCGGGACCTACAATGAGCAGTTCTTC. It specifies CASSGTSGTYNEQFF. Together with reference TRBV11-2 and TRBJ2-1, the CDR3 gives the full variable domain: EAGVAQSPRYKIIEKRQSVAFWCNPISGHATLYWYQQILGQGPKLLIQFQNNGVVDDSQLPKDRFSAERLKGVDSTLKIQPAKLEDSAVYLCASSGTSGTYNEQFFGPGTRLTVL.

The chain recombines TRBV6-6 with TRBJ2-5; the D is unclear. There are 14 residues in the CDR3. V shed 1 base and J shed 1 base, with 7 bases lying between them. CDR1 and CDR2 from the germline V gene are MNHNY and SVGAGI (reference sequence). The CDR3 protein is CASSYFGSQETQYF. CDR3 nucleotides: TGTGCCAGCAGTTACTTCGGGTCCCAAGAGACCCAGTACTTC.

The chain joins TRBV28 to TRBJ1-1, with D uncertain. This CDR3 spans 14 amino acids. Per the germline V gene, CDR1 is MDHEN and CDR2 is SYDVKM. V gave up 6 bases and J gave up 10 bases, with 21 bases separating them. Here the CDR3 reads CASRHASTPGRAFF. The CDR3, as DNA: TGTGCCAGCAGACATGCTTCGACCCCCGGGAGAGCTTTCTTT.

This clone was found once. The gene calls are TRBV25-1 and TRBJ2-7, with 9 positions matching TRBD1. V was clipped by 1 base and J by 7 bases; unmatched bases: 14. In germline, CDR1 is MGHDK, CDR2 SYGVNS. The CDR3 has 17 amino acids. The CDR3 DNA reads TGTGCCAGCAGTGAATTAGTGGGGACAGGGATGTCTGGGGAGCAGTACTTC. Its translation is CASSELVGTGMSGEQYF.

V and J are TRBV28 and TRBJ1-4, with 8 positions matching TRBD1. The ends lost 6 bases at V and 6 bases at J; junction bases unmatched: 12. CDR3 length: 16 amino acids. The V gene's germline CDR1 is MDHEN and CDR2 SYDVKM. The DNA of the CDR3 is TGTGCCAGCAGGACTAGACAGGGGCAGTGGTATGAAAAACTGTTTTTT. Translating it yields CASRTRQGQWYEKLFF.

The CDR3 bases are TGTGCCACCAGCAGAGATGGGACAGGGGGCGTAGATACGCAGTATTTT. It encodes CATSRDGTGGVDTQYF. The chain has TRBV15 and TRBJ2-3; TRBD1 agrees at 12 bases. The germline V gene has CDR1 LNHNV and CDR2 YYDKDF (reference sequence). V lost 0 bases to trimming and J lost 5 bases; unmatched junction nucleotides: 3. This CDR3 has 16 residues.

The gene calls are TRBV6-6 and TRBJ2-3; TRBD1 agrees at 9 bases. The CDR3 is 13 residues long. The trim removed 5 bases at V and 6 bases at J, leaving 3 bases unmatched. Per the germline V gene, CDR1 is MNHNY and CDR2 is SVGAGI (reference sequence). The CDR3 protein is CASSHTGGDTQYF. The CDR3 bases are TGTGCCAGCAGTCATACAGGGGGCGATACGCAGTATTTT.

This clone was seen just once. The chain carries TRBV6-5 and TRBJ1-1; D is uncertain. This CDR3 has 14 residues. Germline values: CDR1 MNHEY, CDR2 SVGAGI. V lost 6 bases, J lost 6 bases, and 17 bases lay in between. DNA of the CDR3: TGTGCCAGCAGGAACGGGATCCCTTCCGCTGAAGCTTTCTTT. Its protein is CASRNGIPSAEAFF.

The chain joins TRBV5-6 to TRBJ1-3; the D is unclear. Germline assignment: CDR1 SGHDT and CDR2 YYEEEE. This CDR3 has 15 residues. V was clipped by 0 bases and J by 2 bases, with 9 bases between them. The CDR3 region is CASSLVSGAGNTIYF. The CDR3, as DNA: TGTGCCAGCAGCTTGGTGTCGGGTGCTGGAAACACCATATATTTT.

This clone was observed once. V gene TRBV5-1 combines with J gene TRBJ2-7, with D possibly being TRBD2 (5 bases). The CDR3 runs 13 residues. Germline assignment: CDR1 SGHRS and CDR2 YFSETQ. V was cut by 4 bases and J by 4 bases, with 12 bases left in between. CDR3 sequence reads: CASSPSGFYEQYF. DNA of the CDR3: TGCGCCAGCAGCCCGTCGGGATTTTACGAGCAGTACTTC.

A single count supports this clone. This CDR3 is CATSRPGLAGGPSSNNEQFF. CDR3 nucleotides: TGTGCCACCAGCAGACCGGGACTAGCGGGAGGGCCTTCCTCAAACAATGAGCAGTTCTTC. The chain has TRBV15 and TRBJ2-1, with 16 bases lining up with TRBD2. Germline trimming cut 2 bases from V and 5 bases from J; bases unmatched to any gene: 12. This CDR3 spans 20 amino acids. CDR1 and CDR2 from the germline V gene are LNHNV and YYDKDF (reference sequence).

This rearrangement joins TRBV5-4 to TRBJ2-1; 11 bases fit TRBD2. V was clipped by 3 bases and J by 2 bases; unmatched bases: 4. CDR1 SGHNT and CDR2 YYREEE come from the germline V gene (reference sequence). CDR3 length equals 16 residues. The CDR3 DNA sequence: TGTGCCAGCAGCTCCCTTAGCGGGAGGGCCTACAATGAGCAGTTCTTC. This sequence encodes CASSSLSGRAYNEQFF.

V gene TRBV6-1 combines with J gene TRBJ2-1; TRBD2 might be the D (6 bases). This CDR3 has 13 residues. Germline V lookup: CDR1 MNHNS, CDR2 SASEGT. Deletions cut 4 bases from V and 8 bases from J, with 12 bases between. In nucleotides, the CDR3 is TGTGCCAGCAGTGTTCTTACTAGCTATGAGCAGTTCTTC. Translated, it gives CASSVLTSYEQFF.

The chain has TRBV7-2 and TRBJ2-7; 10 nucleotides align to TRBD2. The CDR3 has 13 residues. J was trimmed by 4 bases and V by 5 bases; bases with no gene match: 2. Germline loops: CDR1 SGHTA, CDR2 FQGNSA. The CDR3 DNA sequence: TGTGCCAGCAGCGCTAGCGGGAGTTACGAGCAGTACTTC. Translating it yields CASSASGSYEQYF.

The rearrangement uses TRBV6-1 and TRBJ2-1, with 12 bases fitting TRBD2. V lost 1 base and J lost 4; bases outside the gene matches: 17. In germline, CDR1 is MNHNS, CDR2 SASEGT. The CDR3 has 21 residues. The CDR3 DNA is TGTGCCAGCAGTGAAGGTTTTAGGACAGGACGACTAGCGGGGGTTTACAATGAGCAGTTCTTC. Encoded protein: CASSEGFRTGRLAGVYNEQFF.

The gene calls are TRBV6-8 and TRBJ1-1; perhaps TRBD1 as D (5 bases). Germline V gives CDR1 MNHGY, CDR2 SAAAGT. There are 12 residues in the CDR3. With 6 bases removed from V and 2 bases from J, the gap between germline ends came to 7 bases. The CDR3 protein is CASRDTNTEAFF. In DNA form, the CDR3 reads TGTGCCAGCAGGGACACCAACACTGAAGCTTTCTTT.

The chain links TRBV7-3 to TRBJ1-1, with D maybe TRBD1 (6 bases). Trimming shortened V by 3 bases and J by 5 bases, and 19 bases separated the two germline ends. Per germline, CDR1 SGHTA and CDR2 FQGTGA. CDR3 length: 16 residues. This CDR3 reads CASSLGGGRTNTEAFF. Written as DNA, the CDR3 is TGTGCCAGCAGCTTGGGAGGGGGTAGAACGAATACTGAAGCTTTCTTT. Filled out from reference TRBV7-3 and TRBJ1-1, the complete variable domain reads GAGVSQTPSNKVTEKGKYVELRCDPISGHTALYWYRQSLGQGPEFLIYFQGTGAADDSGLPNDRFFAVRPEGSVSTLKIQRTERGDSAVYLCASSLGGGRTNTEAFFGQGTRLTVV.

This sequence joins TRBV2 and TRBJ1-5, with TRBD1 identical over 9 bases. Germline-derived CDR1 and CDR2 are SNHLY and FYNNEI. This CDR3 has 16 residues. Trimming took 0 bases from V and 3 from J; bases not matched to a gene: 3. The CDR3 DNA reads as TGTGCCAGCAGTGAAGCCCGGACAGGGGCCAATCAGCCCCAGCATTTT. This translates into CASSEARTGANQPQHF.

The chain couples TRBV28 to TRBJ1-1, with D possibly TRBD1 on 5 matching bases. Germline V lookup: CDR1 MDHEN, CDR2 SYDVKM. V gave up 5 bases and J gave up 11 bases, with 21 bases separating them. This CDR3 region has 14 residues. The chain's CDR3 is CASSLSQSVGGAFF. The CDR3 DNA reads TGTGCCAGCAGTCTCTCGCAGTCCGTTGGGGGGGCTTTCTTT.

The chain links TRBV11-2 to TRBJ2-1, with 9 bases lining up with TRBD2. CDR3 size: 16 residues. Trimming cost V 4 bases and J 0 bases; bases outside gene matches: 4. In germline, CDR1 is SGHAT, CDR2 FQNNGV. The CDR3 DNA follows: TGTGCCAGCAGCTCTTCTAGCGGGGTCTCCTACAATGAGCAGTTCTTC. The encoded protein is CASSSSSGVSYNEQFF.

The rearrangement uses TRBV5-5 and TRBJ2-4; 7 positions match TRBD2. Germline-derived CDR1 and CDR2 are SGHKS and YYEKEE (reference sequence). V dropped 2 bases and J dropped 7; count of bases not matched to a gene: 12. The CDR3 consists of 16 residues. The CDR3 sequence is CASSFSGSKGGNIQYF. CDR3 sequence (DNA): TGTGCCAGCAGCTTTTCGGGGTCGAAGGGAGGGAACATTCAGTACTTC.

The genes are TRBV6-5 and TRBJ1-3; possibly TRBD1 for D (5 bases). Germline V gene sequence: CDR1 MNHEY, CDR2 SVGAGI. This CDR3 region has 16 residues. V was clipped by 0 bases and J by 2 bases, with 11 bases between them. CDR3 amino acids: CASSYSYGTPGNTIYF. In DNA, the CDR3 is TGTGCCAGCAGTTACTCATACGGGACTCCTGGAAACACCATATATTTT.

This rearrangement joins TRBV9 to TRBJ2-2; 10 positions agree with TRBD2. This CDR3 contains 19 residues. The ends lost 4 bases at V and 4 bases at J; junction bases unmatched: 16. Germline V lookup: CDR1 SGDLS, CDR2 YYNGEE. CDR3 coding DNA: TGTGCCAGCAGCCCAGGTGGGTGGCTAGCGGGAGATTCCACCGGGGAGCTGTTTTTT. It yields the protein CASSPGGWLAGDSTGELFF.

The chain has TRBV9 and TRBJ2-3; the match to TRBD2 covers 15 bases. V was pared by 0 bases and J by 10 bases, with 3 bases of the junction left unmatched. The CDR3 has 15 amino acids. The germline CDR1 and CDR2 sequences are SGDLS and YYNGEE. The CDR3: CASSVGTSGRASQYF. The CDR3 DNA is TGTGCCAGCAGCGTAGGGACTAGCGGGAGGGCCTCGCAGTATTTT.